These 14 T cell receptor beta chains came from one sample sequenced in a study of blood T cell repertoires in COVID-19 (dated by TCRdb to the early 2020s). The method behind the library was the immunoSEQ multiplex PCR assay. Not all clones reach the TCRdb copy of this immuneACCESS table, which keeps in-frame sequences only. Checked studies attribute under half of the gap to unresolved V genes and leave the rest unexplained. The sample table records some 89,000 clones; roughly 78% of these occur just once. 1.2% of the sample is taken by the ten largest. The sequenced material came from peripheral blood. Receptor source: a woman aged 80 or older with acute or convalescent COVID-19.

In this sample, this clone turned up a few times. The gene calls are TRBV3-1 (or the pseudogene TRBV3-2) and TRBJ2-5; TRBD2 agrees at 8 bases. From germline, CDR1 is LGHDT and CDR2 YNNKEL (reference sequence). J was trimmed by 0 bases and V by 1 base; bases with no gene match: 10. The CDR3 length is 18 residues. The CDR3 loop reads CASSQVPSGGPDQETQYF. CDR3 DNA sequence: TGTGCCAGCAGCCAAGTCCCAAGCGGGGGCCCCGACCAAGAGACCCAGTACTTC.

The rearrangement links TRBV29-1 to TRBJ2-3; weak D call: TRBD2 (5 bases). V lost 2 bases, J lost 3 bases, and 6 bases lay in between. Germline CDR1 reads SQVTM; CDR2 reads ANQGSEA. This CDR3 is 12 amino acids long. This chain's CDR3 is CSVERGTDTQYF. In nucleotides, the CDR3 is TGCAGCGTTGAACGGGGAACAGATACGCAGTATTTT.

The chain carries TRBV9 and TRBJ1-5, with D hard to call. CDR3 size: 16 residues. V was shortened by 3 bases and J by 3 bases, with 16 bases between the two germline ends. Germline CDR1 is SGDLS and CDR2 is YYNGEE. The CDR3 region has the DNA TGTGCCAGCAGCGGGGGAGCTAGCGAGAACAATCAGCCCCAGCATTTT. As protein: CASSGGASENNQPQHF.

This clone was counted once. This sequence joins TRBV29-1 and TRBJ1-1, with 7 bases aligning to TRBD1. The ends lost 4 bases at V and 6 bases at J; junction bases unmatched: 2. This CDR3 has 11 residues. Germline CDR1 and CDR2: SQVTM and ANQGSEA. The DNA for the CDR3 is TGCAGCGTTGGACAGGGTTCTGAAGCTTTCTTT. Translating it yields CSVGQGSEAFF.

This chain links TRBV10-3 with TRBJ2-1; TRBD2 matches at 8 bases. The V gene's germline CDR1 is ENHRY and CDR2 SYGVKD. The CDR3 extends over 15 amino acids. The trim removed 0 bases at V and 6 bases at J, leaving 4 bases unmatched. The CDR3 DNA follows: TGTGCCATCAGTGAGTCTGGCGGGAGGACCAATGAGCAGTTCTTC. Protein sequence: CAISESGGRTNEQFF.

This clone was picked up a small number of times. The chain uses TRBV7-3 and TRBJ2-7; 12 bases align to TRBD1. The CDR3 contains 14 residues. Germline CDR1 and CDR2: SGHTA and FQGTGA. V was pared by 4 bases and J by 6 bases, with 4 bases of the junction left unmatched. DNA for the CDR3: TGTGCCAGCAGCTCCGGGACAGGGGGCCGCGAGCAGTACTTC. It is translated as CASSSGTGGREQYF.

The chain is built from TRBV3-1 (or the pseudogene TRBV3-2) and TRBJ2-5; the D gene is possibly TRBD1 (6 bases). This CDR3 spans 15 amino acids. Germline V gene data show CDR1 as LGHDT and CDR2 as YNNKEL (reference sequence). Trimming pared 3 bases from V and 1 base from J, leaving 12 bases between. CDR3 nucleotide sequence: TGTGCCAGCAGCCACCGGGACAACTTCCAAGAGACCCAGTACTTC. Amino acid sequence: CASSHRDNFQETQYF.

The chain has TRBV3-1 (or the pseudogene TRBV3-2) and TRBJ2-1; D is possibly TRBD2 (6 bases). Germline V CDR1 and CDR2: LGHDT, YNNKEL (reference sequence). The V gene lost 4 bases and the J gene lost 7 bases, with 23 bases spanning the gap. This CDR3 region has 17 residues. The CDR3 bases are TGTGCCAGCAGCCCCTACGCGACTAGTAGGGTGGGGAATGAGCAGTTCTTC. Encoded protein: CASSPYATSRVGNEQFF.

The genes are TRBV6-1 and TRBJ2-5, with D tentatively TRBD2 (5 bases). Trimming pared 3 bases from V and 2 bases from J, leaving 13 bases between. Per the germline V gene, CDR1 is MNHNS and CDR2 is SASEGT. CDR3 size: 15 residues. The CDR3 bases are TGTGCCAGCAGTGACCCTCGGGATAAGCAAGAGACCCAGTACTTC. It encodes CASSDPRDKQETQYF.

The rearrangement uses TRBV2 and TRBJ2-1; D not resolved. Germline CDR1 reads SNHLY; CDR2 reads FYNNEI. V was cut by 8 bases and J by 10 bases, with 18 bases left in between. This CDR3 is built from 13 residues. The CDR3 reads CASHREAVEEQFF. CDR3 coding DNA: TGTGCCAGCCACCGAGAGGCGGTGGAGGAGCAGTTCTTC.

This sequence joins TRBV20-1 and TRBJ1-2; no clear D. The CDR3 runs to 12 residues. Germline assignment: CDR1 DFQATT and CDR2 SNEGSKA (reference sequence). Trimming took 3 bases from V and 11 from J, leaving 16 bases between them. CDR3 sequence reads: CSASGKRASYTF. CDR3 DNA sequence: TGCAGTGCTAGTGGGAAGAGGGCCTCTTACACCTTC.

J is TRBJ2-4 and V is TRBV3-1 (or the pseudogene TRBV3-2); perhaps TRBD2 as D (6 bases). The CDR3 is 18 residues long. Trimming shortened V by 2 bases and J by 0 bases, and 17 bases separated the two germline ends. The germline V gene encodes CDR1 LGHDT and CDR2 YNNKEL (reference sequence). CDR3 nucleotides: TGTGCCAGCAGCCAACTCCAGGGAGGAACTCTAGCCAAAAACATTCAGTACTTC. Its protein product is CASSQLQGGTLAKNIQYF.

The gene calls are TRBV4-2 and TRBJ2-5, with TRBD2 as a possible D gene (5 bases). Germline V gene sequence: CDR1 LGHNA, CDR2 YNFKEQ. CDR3 length: 15 amino acids. Trimming removed 0 bases at V and 5 bases at J, with 13 bases between. The CDR3 nucleotides are TGTGCCAGCAGCCAAGATCGGTCCACTAGGGAGACCCAGTACTTC. Protein sequence: CASSQDRSTRETQYF.

The chain uses TRBV19 and TRBJ2-1; D is perhaps TRBD2 (5 bases). The CDR3 sequence is 12 residues long. The germline gives CDR1 LNHDA, CDR2 SQIVND (reference sequence). CDR3 in DNA: TGTGCGACGGGAACCGACTACAATGAGCAGTTCTTC. This gives the protein CATGTDYNEQFF. The entire variable domain, with the rest obtained from reference TRBV19 and TRBJ2-1, is as follows: DGGITQSPKYLFRKEGQNVTLSCEQNLNHDAMYWYRQDPGQGLRLIYYSQIVNDFQKGDIAEGYSVSREKKESFPLTVTSAQKNPTAFYLCATGTDYNEQFFGPGTRLTVL.